These T cell receptor beta chains were read from a single sample in a study of blood T cells in healthy people across ages. Each CDR3 protein gets one entry after TCRdb re-called the 5' RACE reads with MiXCR. The sample consists of about 1.4 million distinct CDR3 sequences, around 59% of them appearing once. Source material: blood. The receptor source for this set is a man aged 18 to 30 in good health. Both conserved end residues are part of each CDR3. A D gene is named only where the DNA matches it firmly. A clone size is listed for some rows: how often the clone was seen (once, few, many), or a class if it is expanded.

CDR3aa: CSARGQTDEQYF; CDR3nt: TGCAGTGCTAGAGGTCAGACAGACGAGCAGTACTTC; d_gene: .; abundance: .; v_gene: TRBV20-1; j_gene: TRBJ2-7
CDR3aa: CASSVGAKRGYTF; CDR3nt: TGTGCCAGCAGCGTGGGGGCTAAGAGGGGCTACACCTTC; d_gene: .; abundance: .; v_gene: TRBV9; j_gene: TRBJ1-2
CDR3aa: CASSYSGVGNIQYF; CDR3nt: TGTGCCAGCAGTTACTCAGGGGTTGGGAACATTCAGTACTTC; d_gene: .; abundance: few; v_gene: TRBV6-5; j_gene: TRBJ2-4
CDR3aa: CSAGQVGLYEQYF; CDR3nt: TGCAGTGCTGGACAGGTGGGACTCTACGAGCAGTACTTC; d_gene: .; abundance: .; v_gene: TRBV20-1; j_gene: TRBJ2-7
CDR3aa: CASSQVSPGGGRNEQFF; CDR3nt: TGTGCCAGCAGCCAAGTCAGCCCGGGCGGGGGTCGCAATGAGCAGTTCTTC; d_gene: TRBD2; abundance: once; v_gene: TRBV4-2; j_gene: TRBJ2-1
CDR3aa: CSVTGLKGDTQYF; CDR3nt: TGCAGCGTTACAGGGTTAAAGGGAGATACGCAGTATTTT; d_gene: .; abundance: few; v_gene: TRBV29-1; j_gene: TRBJ2-3
CDR3aa: CSAEPAGVPYEQYF; CDR3nt: TGCAGTGCCGAGCCAGCGGGAGTCCCCTACGAGCAGTACTTC; d_gene: TRBD2; abundance: .; v_gene: TRBV20-1; j_gene: TRBJ2-7
CDR3aa: CASQGHRRAEQYF; CDR3nt: TGTGCCAGCCAGGGACACCGGCGGGCTGAGCAGTACTTC; d_gene: .; abundance: few; v_gene: TRBV2; j_gene: TRBJ2-7
CDR3aa: CSASRGAGEQYF; CDR3nt: TGCAGTGCTAGCCGGGGGGCCGGGGAGCAGTACTTC; d_gene: .; abundance: .; v_gene: TRBV20-1; j_gene: TRBJ2-5
CDR3aa: CASSGINEQFF; CDR3nt: TGTGCCAGCAGCGGAATCAATGAGCAGTTCTTC; d_gene: .; abundance: .; v_gene: TRBV3-1; j_gene: TRBJ2-1
CDR3aa: CASSQGKTSEAFSYEQFF; CDR3nt: TGCGCCAGCAGCCAAGGTAAAACTAGCGAGGCCTTCTCCTACGAGCAGTTCTTC; d_gene: TRBD2; abundance: .; v_gene: TRBV4-3; j_gene: TRBJ2-1
CDR3aa: CASSLAGGQPQHF; CDR3nt: TGTGCCAGCAGCTTGGCGGGGGGACAGCCCCAGCATTTT; d_gene: .; abundance: .; v_gene: TRBV7-2; j_gene: TRBJ1-5
CDR3aa: CAISVEGGMGYEQYF; CDR3nt: TGTGCCATCAGCGTGGAAGGGGGAATGGGCTACGAGCAGTACTTC; d_gene: .; abundance: .; v_gene: TRBV10-3; j_gene: TRBJ2-7
CDR3aa: CATSRARGDRTQETQYF; CDR3nt: TGTGCCACCAGCAGAGCGCGCGGGGACAGGACACAAGAGACCCAGTACTTC; d_gene: TRBD1; abundance: .; v_gene: TRBV15; j_gene: TRBJ2-5
CDR3aa: CASSPLLEARITDTQYF; CDR3nt: TGTGCCAGCAGCCCCCTGTTGGAGGCGAGAATCACAGATACGCAGTATTTT; d_gene: .; abundance: few; v_gene: TRBV7-9; j_gene: TRBJ2-3
CDR3aa: CASSFGDNDTQYF; CDR3nt: TGTGCCAGCAGCTTTGGCGATAACGATACGCAGTATTTT; d_gene: .; abundance: .; v_gene: TRBV11-2; j_gene: TRBJ2-3
CDR3aa: CASSKESGVPEAFF; CDR3nt: TGTGCCAGCAGCAAAGAATCCGGGGTTCCTGAAGCTTTCTTT; d_gene: .; abundance: .; v_gene: TRBV21-1; j_gene: TRBJ1-1
CDR3aa: CAISEGVATNEKLFF; CDR3nt: TGTGCCATCAGTGAGGGGGTCGCAACTAATGAAAAACTGTTTTTT; d_gene: .; abundance: .; v_gene: TRBV10-3; j_gene: TRBJ1-4
CDR3aa: CASSLAPGQINNEQFF; CDR3nt: TGTGCCAGCAGCTTAGCTCCGGGACAGATAAACAATGAGCAGTTCTTC; d_gene: TRBD1; abundance: .; v_gene: TRBV7-2; j_gene: TRBJ2-1
CDR3aa: CASSPRGQGISDTQYF; CDR3nt: TGCGCCAGCAGCCCGAGGGGACAGGGCATCTCAGATACGCAGTATTTT; d_gene: TRBD1; abundance: .; v_gene: TRBV4-1; j_gene: TRBJ2-3
CDR3aa: CSVVLAAEAFF; CDR3nt: TGCAGCGTTGTTCTGGCGGCAGAAGCTTTCTTT; d_gene: .; abundance: .; v_gene: TRBV29-1; j_gene: TRBJ1-1
CDR3aa: CASSTPGGPSSYEQYF; CDR3nt: TGCGCCAGCAGCACCCCCGGCGGGCCAAGCTCCTACGAGCAGTACTTC; d_gene: .; abundance: .; v_gene: TRBV5-1; j_gene: TRBJ2-7
CDR3aa: CSASSLSQGPNSPLHF; CDR3nt: TGCAGTGCTAGTTCTTTGAGTCAGGGACCAAATTCACCCCTCCACTTT; d_gene: .; abundance: .; v_gene: TRBV20-1; j_gene: TRBJ1-6
CDR3aa: CASSQVDLLADTQYF; CDR3nt: TGCGCCAGCAGCCAAGTGGATCTATTGGCAGATACGCAGTATTTT; d_gene: .; abundance: .; v_gene: TRBV4-1; j_gene: TRBJ2-3
CDR3aa: CSVIPNTEAFF; CDR3nt: TGCAGCGTTATCCCGAACACTGAAGCTTTCTTT; d_gene: .; abundance: few; v_gene: TRBV29-1; j_gene: TRBJ1-1
CDR3aa: CSVVLVSRGNEQFF; CDR3nt: TGCAGCGTTGTTTTGGTCTCCAGGGGAAATGAGCAGTTCTTC; d_gene: .; abundance: few; v_gene: TRBV29-1; j_gene: TRBJ2-1
CDR3aa: CSARDGLAASNEQFF; CDR3nt: TGCAGTGCTAGAGATGGACTAGCGGCTTCCAATGAGCAGTTCTTC; d_gene: TRBD2; abundance: .; v_gene: TRBV20-1; j_gene: TRBJ2-1
CDR3aa: CASSSYRGDSYEQYF; CDR3nt: TGTGCCAGCAGCTCCTACCGAGGGGATTCCTACGAGCAGTACTTC; d_gene: .; abundance: .; v_gene: TRBV7-9; j_gene: TRBJ2-7
CDR3aa: CASSYSSGLQETQYF; CDR3nt: TGTGCCAGTAGTTACTCATCCGGCCTCCAAGAGACCCAGTACTTC; d_gene: .; abundance: few; v_gene: TRBV6-6; j_gene: TRBJ2-5
CDR3aa: CASSQDRLSVYNEQFF; CDR3nt: TGCGCCAGCAGCCAAGATCGTCTTTCCGTGTACAATGAGCAGTTCTTC; d_gene: .; abundance: .; v_gene: TRBV4-1; j_gene: TRBJ2-1
CDR3aa: CASSPLDRRAKNIQYF; CDR3nt: TGTGCCAGCAGTCCCCTGGACCGAAGGGCCAAAAACATTCAGTACTTC; d_gene: .; abundance: .; v_gene: TRBV28; j_gene: TRBJ2-4
CDR3aa: CASKKYGPPEETQYF; CDR3nt: TGTGCCAGCAAAAAATACGGACCGCCGGAAGAGACCCAGTACTTC; d_gene: .; abundance: .; v_gene: TRBV6-2/TRBV6-3; j_gene: TRBJ2-5
CDR3aa: CAIRAAAGAYGYTF; CDR3nt: TGTGCCATCAGGGCCGCGGCAGGAGCCTATGGCTACACCTTC; d_gene: .; abundance: few; v_gene: TRBV10-3; j_gene: TRBJ1-2
CDR3aa: CASREGTKNIQYF; CDR3nt: TGTGCCAGCAGGGAAGGGACCAAAAACATTCAGTACTTC; d_gene: .; abundance: .; v_gene: TRBV6-2/TRBV6-3; j_gene: TRBJ2-4
CDR3aa: CSARQRGGGDEQFF; CDR3nt: TGCAGTGCTAGACAGCGGGGGGGAGGAGATGAGCAGTTCTTC; d_gene: TRBD2; abundance: .; v_gene: TRBV20-1; j_gene: TRBJ2-1
CDR3aa: CSAKGLAGTPYEQYF; CDR3nt: TGCAGTGCAAAGGGACTAGCGGGAACACCATACGAGCAGTACTTC; d_gene: TRBD2; abundance: .; v_gene: TRBV20-1; j_gene: TRBJ2-7
CDR3aa: CASKSRAINSPLHF; CDR3nt: TGTGCCAGTAAAAGTCGGGCCATTAATTCACCCCTCCACTTT; d_gene: .; abundance: .; v_gene: TRBV19; j_gene: TRBJ1-6
CDR3aa: CASSLVAWGLAGVYEQFF; CDR3nt: TGTGCCAGCAGCTTAGTCGCGTGGGGACTAGCGGGAGTCTATGAGCAGTTCTTC; d_gene: TRBD2; abundance: .; v_gene: TRBV7-9; j_gene: TRBJ2-1
CDR3aa: CASSEKGLETQYF; CDR3nt: TGTGCCAGCAGTGAAAAGGGGCTCGAGACCCAGTACTTC; d_gene: .; abundance: few; v_gene: TRBV25-1; j_gene: TRBJ2-5
CDR3aa: CASSYSPQVTDTQYF; CDR3nt: TGTGCCAGCAGTTACTCGCCTCAGGTCACAGATACGCAGTATTTT; d_gene: .; abundance: .; v_gene: TRBV6-2/TRBV6-3; j_gene: TRBJ2-3
CDR3aa: CSVEEENKETQYF; CDR3nt: TGCAGCGTTGAAGAAGAGAACAAAGAGACCCAGTACTTC; d_gene: .; abundance: .; v_gene: TRBV29-1; j_gene: TRBJ2-5